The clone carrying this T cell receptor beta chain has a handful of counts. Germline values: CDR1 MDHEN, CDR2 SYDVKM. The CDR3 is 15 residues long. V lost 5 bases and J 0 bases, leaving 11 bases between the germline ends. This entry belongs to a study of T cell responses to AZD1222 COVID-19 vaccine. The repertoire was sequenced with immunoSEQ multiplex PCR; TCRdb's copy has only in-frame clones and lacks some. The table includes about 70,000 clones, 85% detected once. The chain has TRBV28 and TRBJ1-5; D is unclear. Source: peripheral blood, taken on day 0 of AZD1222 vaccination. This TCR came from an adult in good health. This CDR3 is CASSLPTGSNQPQHF. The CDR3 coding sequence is TGTGCCAGCAGTCTCCCTACTGGTAGCAATCAGCCCCAGCATTTT.